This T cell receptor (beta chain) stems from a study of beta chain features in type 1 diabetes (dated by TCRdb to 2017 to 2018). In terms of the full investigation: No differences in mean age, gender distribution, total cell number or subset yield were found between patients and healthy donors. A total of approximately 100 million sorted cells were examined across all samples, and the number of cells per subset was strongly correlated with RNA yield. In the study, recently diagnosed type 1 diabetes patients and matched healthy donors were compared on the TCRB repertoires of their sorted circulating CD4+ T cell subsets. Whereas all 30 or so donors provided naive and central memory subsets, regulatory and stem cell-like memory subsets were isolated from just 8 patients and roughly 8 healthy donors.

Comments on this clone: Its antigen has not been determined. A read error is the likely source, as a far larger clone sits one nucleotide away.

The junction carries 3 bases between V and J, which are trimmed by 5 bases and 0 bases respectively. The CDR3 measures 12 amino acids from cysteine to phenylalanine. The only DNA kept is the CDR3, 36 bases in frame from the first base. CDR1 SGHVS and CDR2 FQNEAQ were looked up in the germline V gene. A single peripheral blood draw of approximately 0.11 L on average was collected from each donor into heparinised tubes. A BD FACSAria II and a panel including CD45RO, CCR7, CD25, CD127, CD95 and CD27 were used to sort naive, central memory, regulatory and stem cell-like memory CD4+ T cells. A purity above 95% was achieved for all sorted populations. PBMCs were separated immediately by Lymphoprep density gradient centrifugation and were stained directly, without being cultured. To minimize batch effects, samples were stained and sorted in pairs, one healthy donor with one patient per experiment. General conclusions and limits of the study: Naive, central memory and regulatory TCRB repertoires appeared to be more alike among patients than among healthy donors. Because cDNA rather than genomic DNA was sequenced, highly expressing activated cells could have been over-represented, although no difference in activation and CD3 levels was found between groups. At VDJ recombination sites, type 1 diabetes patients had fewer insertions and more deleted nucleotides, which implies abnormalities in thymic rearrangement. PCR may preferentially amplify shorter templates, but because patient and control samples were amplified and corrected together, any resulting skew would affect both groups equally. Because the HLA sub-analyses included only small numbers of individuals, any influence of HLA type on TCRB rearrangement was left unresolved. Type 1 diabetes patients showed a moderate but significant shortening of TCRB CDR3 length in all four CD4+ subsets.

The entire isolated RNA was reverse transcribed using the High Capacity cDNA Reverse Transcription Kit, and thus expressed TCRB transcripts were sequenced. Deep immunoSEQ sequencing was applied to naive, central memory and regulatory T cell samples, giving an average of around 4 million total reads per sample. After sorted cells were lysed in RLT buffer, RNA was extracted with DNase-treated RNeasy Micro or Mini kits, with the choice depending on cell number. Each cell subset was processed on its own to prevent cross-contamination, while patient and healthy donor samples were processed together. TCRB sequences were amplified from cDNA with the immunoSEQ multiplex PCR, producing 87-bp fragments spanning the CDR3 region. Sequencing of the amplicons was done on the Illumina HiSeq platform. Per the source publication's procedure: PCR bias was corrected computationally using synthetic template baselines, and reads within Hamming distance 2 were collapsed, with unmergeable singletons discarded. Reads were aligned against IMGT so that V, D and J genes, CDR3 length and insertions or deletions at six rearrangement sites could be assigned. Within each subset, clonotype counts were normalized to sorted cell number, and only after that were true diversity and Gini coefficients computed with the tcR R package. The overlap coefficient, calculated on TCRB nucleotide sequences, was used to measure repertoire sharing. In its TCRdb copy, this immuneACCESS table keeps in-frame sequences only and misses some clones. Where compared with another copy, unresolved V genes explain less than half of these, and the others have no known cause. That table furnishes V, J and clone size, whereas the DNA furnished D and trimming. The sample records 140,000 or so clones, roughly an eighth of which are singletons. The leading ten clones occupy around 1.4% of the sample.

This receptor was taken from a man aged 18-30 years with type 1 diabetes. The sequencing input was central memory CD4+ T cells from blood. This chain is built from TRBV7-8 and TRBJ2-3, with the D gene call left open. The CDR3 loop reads CASSQSTDTQYF. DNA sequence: TGTGCCAGCAGCCAGAGCACAGATACGCAGTATTTT.